This T cell receptor (beta chain) was recovered during a study of T cell responses to AZD1222 COVID-19 vaccine. Findings and limits, study-wide: CD4 TCRs associated with vaccination spanned spike, dominating at 160-218 and 743-854. Clonal diversity was possibly underestimated; the donors were predominantly white British and more often female.

With regard to this clone: The antigen is undetermined.

The data were produced by immunoSEQ multiplex PCR, yet TCRdb's version contains in-frame clones alone and is incomplete. The sample includes 100,000 to 150,000 clones, 85% to 90% of them seen just once. The specimen was peripheral blood, collected on day 0 of AZD1222 vaccination. This TCR derives from an adult in good health.

CDR3 DNA sequence: TGTGCCAGCAGCTTAGAGACAGGCAATCAGCCCCAGCATTTT. Translating gives CASSLETGNQPQHF. The genes are TRBV7-2 and TRBJ1-5; D perhaps matches TRBD1 (5 bases). This CDR3 contains 14 residues. CDR1 and CDR2 (germline): SGHTA, FQGNSA. The germline V and J ends were trimmed by 1 base and 2 bases, with 6 bases remaining between them.